Sequencing of this T cell receptor beta chain was carried out in a study of blood T cell repertoires in COVID-19. Overall study: Samples taken during acute and convalescent COVID-19 were collected in the United States, Italy and Spain. In each case, the material was cDNA or gDNA derived from T cells, B-cell-depleted T cells, or PBMCs.

This clone was recorded once. Authors' processing steps: Reference gene primer amplification gave estimated nucleated cell counts. Profiled with immunoSEQ multiplex PCR; TCRdb holds only in-frame clones, not every one. That table is the source of V, J and clone size, and D and trimming were worked out from the DNA. The sample lists about 30,000 clones, approximately 89% occurring once. Deletions cut 1 base from V and 0 bases from J, with 16 bases between. Germline-derived CDR1 and CDR2 are SGHRS and YFSETQ. CDR3 size: 17 residues. The sample comprised peripheral blood. The chain employs TRBV5-1 and TRBJ1-2, with a tentative D call TRBD1 (6 bases). This TCR was recovered from a man aged 55 to 69 with active COVID-19. The CDR3 region has the DNA TGCGCCAGCAGCTTGAAACCAGGGGTCGACTCTAACTATGGCTACACCTTC. This codes for CASSLKPGVDSNYGYTF.